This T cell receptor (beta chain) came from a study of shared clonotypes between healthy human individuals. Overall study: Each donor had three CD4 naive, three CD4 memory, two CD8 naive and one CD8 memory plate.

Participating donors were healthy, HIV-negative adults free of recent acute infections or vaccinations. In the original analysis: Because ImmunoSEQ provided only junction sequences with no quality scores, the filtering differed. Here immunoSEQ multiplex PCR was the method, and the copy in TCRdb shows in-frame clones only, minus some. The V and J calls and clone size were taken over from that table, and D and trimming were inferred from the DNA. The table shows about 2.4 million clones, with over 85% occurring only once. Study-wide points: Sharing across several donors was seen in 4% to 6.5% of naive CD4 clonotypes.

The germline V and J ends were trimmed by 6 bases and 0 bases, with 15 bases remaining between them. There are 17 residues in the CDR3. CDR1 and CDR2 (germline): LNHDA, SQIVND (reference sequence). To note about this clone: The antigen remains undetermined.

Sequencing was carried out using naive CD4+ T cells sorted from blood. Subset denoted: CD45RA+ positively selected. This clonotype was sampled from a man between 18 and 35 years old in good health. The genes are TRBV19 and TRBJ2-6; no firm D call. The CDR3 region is CASRSGNRVSGANVLTF. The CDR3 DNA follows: TGTGCCAGTAGAAGTGGGAACAGAGTCTCTGGGGCCAACGTCCTGACTTTC.